These T cell receptor beta chains were read from a single sample in a study of cytomegalovirus exposure and HLA in healthy donors. The repertoire was sequenced with immunoSEQ multiplex PCR; TCRdb's copy has only in-frame clones and lacks some. The data show 140,000 to 150,000 clones, roughly 9.4% seen once. Sequenced: PBMCs. The origin of the receptors is a male donor in good health and CMV-seronegative. CDR3s include the opening cysteine and the closing phenylalanine or tryptophan. The order of the fields is clone size, V gene, D gene, J gene, CDR3 DNA, CDR3 protein. A D gene is named only where the DNA matches it firmly. Clone size is not always given. Where it is, it says once, few, many or a class for expanded clones.

few	TRBV27	TRBD2	TRBJ2-2	TGTGCCAGCTTCGCATACGGACTAGCGAACACCGGGGAGCTGTTTTTT	CASFAYGLANTGELFF
.	TRBV10-3	TRBD1	TRBJ1-1	TGTGCCATCAAGACAGGGGGAAACACTGAAGCTTTCTTT	CAIKTGGNTEAFF
few	TRBV7-9	.	TRBJ1-2	TGTGCCAGCAGCTTAATCGCAGGGGTAACCAACTATGGCTACACCTTC	CASSLIAGVTNYGYTF
.	TRBV4-1	.	TRBJ2-3	TGCGCCAGCAGCCTAGCCAGGGCGGATACGCAGTATTTT	CASSLARADTQYF
.	TRBV5-6	TRBD1	TRBJ2-5	TGTGCCAGCAGCCCGGACAGGGACCAAGAGACCCAGTACTTC	CASSPDRDQETQYF
few	TRBV7-2	.	TRBJ1-4	TGTGCCAGCAGTTGGGTTGGGGGGGGAACTAATGAAAAACTGTTTTTT	CASSWVGGGTNEKLFF
.	TRBV6-5	TRBD1	TRBJ1-2	TGTGCCAGCAGCTCCGGGACAGGGGTTGATGGCTACACCTTC	CASSSGTGVDGYTF
few	TRBV6-6	.	TRBJ1-2	TGTGCCAGCTCGGACAGTCTCGTCCGGTTCCTCTATGGCTACACCTTC	CASSDSLVRFLYGYTF
few	TRBV18	.	TRBJ1-1	TGTGCCAGCTCCCCAGGACAGAACACTGAAGCTTTCTTT	CASSPGQNTEAFF
few	TRBV29-1	TRBD1	TRBJ2-3	TGCAGCGTCGTACCATACCGGGACAGGGAGAACACAGATACGCAGTATTTT	CSVVPYRDRENTDTQYF
.	TRBV9	.	TRBJ1-6	TGTGCCAGCAGCGTAAGACAGGATAATTCACCCCTCCACTTT	CASSVRQDNSPLHF
.	TRBV20-1	TRBD1	TRBJ1-2	TGCAGTGCCGGGACAGGCTATGGCTACACCTTC	CSAGTGYGYTF
.	TRBV4-2	TRBD1	TRBJ1-4	TGTGCCAGCAGCGGGACAGCAACTAATGAAAAACTGTTTTTT	CASSGTATNEKLFF
.	TRBV4-1	TRBD1	TRBJ2-7	TGCGCCAGCAGCCAAAGACAGGGCTACGAGCAGTACTTC	CASSQRQGYEQYF
few	TRBV18	TRBD1	TRBJ2-7	TGTGCCAGCTCCCGGGACAGCTACGAGCAGTACTTC	CASSRDSYEQYF
few	TRBV2	TRBD2	TRBJ2-2	TGTGCCAGCAGGGTAGGGAGGGACACCGGGGAGCTGTTTTTT	CASRVGRDTGELFF
.	TRBV4-2	.	TRBJ2-1	TGTGCCAGCAGTCCATTTGACTCTTTCTCCTACAATGAGCAGTTCTTC	CASSPFDSFSYNEQFF
.	TRBV28	TRBD1	TRBJ2-7	TGTGCCAGCAGTCCCCGCGGGACAGGCATCTACGAGCAGTACTTC	CASSPRGTGIYEQYF
.	TRBV27	TRBD2	TRBJ2-1	TGTGCCAGCAGTTACCCTAGCGGAAGATTCAATGAGCAGTTCTTC	CASSYPSGRFNEQFF